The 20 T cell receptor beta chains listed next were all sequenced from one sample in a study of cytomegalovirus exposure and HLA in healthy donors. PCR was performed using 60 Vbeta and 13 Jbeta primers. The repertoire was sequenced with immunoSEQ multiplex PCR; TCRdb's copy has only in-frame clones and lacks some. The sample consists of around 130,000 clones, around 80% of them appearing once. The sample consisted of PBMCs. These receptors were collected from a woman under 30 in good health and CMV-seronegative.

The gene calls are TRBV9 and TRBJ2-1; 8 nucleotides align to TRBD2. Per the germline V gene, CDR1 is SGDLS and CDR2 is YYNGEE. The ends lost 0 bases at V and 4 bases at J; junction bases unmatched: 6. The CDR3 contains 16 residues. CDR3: CASSVVGAGVYNEQFF. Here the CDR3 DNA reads TGTGCCAGCAGCGTAGTCGGAGCGGGGGTGTACAATGAGCAGTTCTTC.

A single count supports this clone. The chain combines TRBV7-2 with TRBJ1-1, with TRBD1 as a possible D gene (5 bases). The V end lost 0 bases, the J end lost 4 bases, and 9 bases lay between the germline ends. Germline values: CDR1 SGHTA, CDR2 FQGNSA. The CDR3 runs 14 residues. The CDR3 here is CASSLAWQGTEAFF. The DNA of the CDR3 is TGTGCCAGCAGCTTAGCTTGGCAGGGCACTGAAGCTTTCTTT.

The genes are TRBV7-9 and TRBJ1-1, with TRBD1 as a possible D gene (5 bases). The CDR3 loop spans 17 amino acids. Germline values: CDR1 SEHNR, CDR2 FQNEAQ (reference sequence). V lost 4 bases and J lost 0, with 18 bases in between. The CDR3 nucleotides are TGTGCCAGCAGCTATGGCAGGGCTACCCCCATGAACACTGAAGCTTTCTTT. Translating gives CASSYGRATPMNTEAFF.

The CDR3 sequence is CASSLEGLGINGYTF. CDR3 nucleotide sequence: TGTGCCAGCAGCTTGGAGGGGTTGGGGATAAATGGCTACACCTTC. The rearrangement links TRBV5-8 to TRBJ1-2; weak D call: TRBD1 (5 bases). Trimming pared 0 bases from V and 6 bases from J, leaving 15 bases between. CDR3 length: 15 residues. CDR1 and CDR2 from the germline V gene are SGHTS and YDEGEE.

The CDR3 DNA reads as TGTGCCAGCAGCGCGAGGGGGCTGAACACTGAAGCTTTCTTT. Translated, it gives CASSARGLNTEAFF. This rearrangement joins TRBV7-2 to TRBJ1-1; 7 bases align to TRBD1. Germline CDR1 reads SGHTA; CDR2 reads FQGNSA. This CDR3 comprises 14 residues. Trimming took 5 bases from V and 0 from J; bases not matched to a gene: 3.

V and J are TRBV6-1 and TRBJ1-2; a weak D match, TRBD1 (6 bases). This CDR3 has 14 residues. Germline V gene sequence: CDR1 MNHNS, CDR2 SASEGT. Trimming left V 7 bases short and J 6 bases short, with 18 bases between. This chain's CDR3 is CASNIQGLVDGYTF. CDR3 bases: TGTGCCAGCAATATCCAGGGGCTTGTGGATGGCTACACCTTC.

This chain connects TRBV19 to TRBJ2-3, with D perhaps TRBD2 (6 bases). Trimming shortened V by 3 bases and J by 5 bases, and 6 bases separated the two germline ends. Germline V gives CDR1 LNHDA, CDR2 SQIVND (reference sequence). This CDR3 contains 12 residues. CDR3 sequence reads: CASSMGGDTQYF. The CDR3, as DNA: TGTGCCAGTAGTATGGGGGGAGATACGCAGTATTTT.

CDR3 sequence (DNA): TGTGCCAGCAGACCAGGACAGGCCCTGAACTATGGCTACACCTTC. Protein sequence: CASRPGQALNYGYTF. V gene TRBV9 combines with J gene TRBJ1-2, with 7 bases lining up with TRBD1. Germline loops: CDR1 SGDLS, CDR2 YYNGEE. There are 15 residues in the CDR3. The V gene end was trimmed by 5 bases and the J gene end by 2 bases; junction bases not matched to a gene: 9.

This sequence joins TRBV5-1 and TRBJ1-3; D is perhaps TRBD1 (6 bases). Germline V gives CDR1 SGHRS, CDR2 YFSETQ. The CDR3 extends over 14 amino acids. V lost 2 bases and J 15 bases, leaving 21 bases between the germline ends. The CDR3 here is CASSFEQGGQCGYF. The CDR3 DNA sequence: TGCGCCAGCAGCTTTGAACAGGGTGGGCAATGTGGATATTTT.

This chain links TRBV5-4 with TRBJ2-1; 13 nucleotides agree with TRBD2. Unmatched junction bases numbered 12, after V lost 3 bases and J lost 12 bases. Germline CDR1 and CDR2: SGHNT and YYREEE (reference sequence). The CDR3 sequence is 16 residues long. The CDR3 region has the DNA TGTGCCAGCAGCTCGGGCCCCGGGACTAGCGGGGTCGGGCAGTTCTTC. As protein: CASSSGPGTSGVGQFF.

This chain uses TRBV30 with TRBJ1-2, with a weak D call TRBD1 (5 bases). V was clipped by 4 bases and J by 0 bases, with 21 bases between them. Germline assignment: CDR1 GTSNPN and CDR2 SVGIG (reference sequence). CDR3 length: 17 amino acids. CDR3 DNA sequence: TGTGCCTGGACCCGACCCGGAGGGGCAGGTTCTAACTATGGCTACACCTTC. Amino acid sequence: CAWTRPGGAGSNYGYTF.

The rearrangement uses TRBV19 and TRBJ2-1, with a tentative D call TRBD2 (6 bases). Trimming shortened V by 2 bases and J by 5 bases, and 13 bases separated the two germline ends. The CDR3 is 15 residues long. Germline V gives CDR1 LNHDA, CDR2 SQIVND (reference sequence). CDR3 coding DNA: TGTGCCAGTAGTATATTGGCGGGGTTGAACAATGAGCAGTTCTTC. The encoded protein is CASSILAGLNNEQFF.

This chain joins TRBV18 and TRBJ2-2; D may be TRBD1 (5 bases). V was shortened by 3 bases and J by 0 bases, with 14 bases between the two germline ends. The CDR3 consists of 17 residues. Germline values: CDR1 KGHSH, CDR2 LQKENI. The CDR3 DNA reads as TGTGCCAGCTCACCTTCTAGGCAGGGATCGAACACCGGGGAGCTGTTTTTT. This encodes CASSPSRQGSNTGELFF.

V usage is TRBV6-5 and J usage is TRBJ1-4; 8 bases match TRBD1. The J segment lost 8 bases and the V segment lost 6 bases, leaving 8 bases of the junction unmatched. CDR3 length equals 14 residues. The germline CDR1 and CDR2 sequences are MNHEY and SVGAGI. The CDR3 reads CASRQQGGGEKLFF. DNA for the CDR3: TGTGCCAGCAGACAACAGGGGGGTGGGGAAAAACTGTTTTTT.

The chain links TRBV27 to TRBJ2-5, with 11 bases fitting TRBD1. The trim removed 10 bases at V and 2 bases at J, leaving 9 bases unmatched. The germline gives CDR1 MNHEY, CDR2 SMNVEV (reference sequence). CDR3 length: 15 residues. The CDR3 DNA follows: TGTGCCACGTGCCGGGACAGGGGGGGACAAGAGACCCAGTACTTC. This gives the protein CATCRDRGGQETQYF.

CDR3 loop: CASSYSIQGNIYGYTF. The DNA of the CDR3 is TGTGCCAGCAGTTACTCCATCCAGGGGAACATCTATGGCTACACCTTC. This chain uses TRBV6-5 with TRBJ1-2; maybe TRBD1 (6 bases). Germline CDR1 MNHEY, CDR2 SVGAGI. The CDR3 runs 16 residues. Trimming removed 0 bases at V and 4 bases at J, with 15 bases between.

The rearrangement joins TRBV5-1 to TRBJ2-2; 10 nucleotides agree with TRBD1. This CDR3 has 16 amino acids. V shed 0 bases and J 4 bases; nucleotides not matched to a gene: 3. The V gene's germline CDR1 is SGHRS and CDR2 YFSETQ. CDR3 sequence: CASSLGQGAGTGELFF. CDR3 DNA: TGCGCCAGCAGCTTGGGACAGGGGGCCGGCACCGGGGAGCTGTTTTTT.

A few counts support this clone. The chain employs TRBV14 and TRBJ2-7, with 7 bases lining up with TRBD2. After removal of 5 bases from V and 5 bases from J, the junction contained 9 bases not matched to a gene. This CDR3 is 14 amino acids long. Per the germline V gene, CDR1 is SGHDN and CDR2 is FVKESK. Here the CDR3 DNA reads TGTGCCAGCAGCGAGTCGCTACTAGCGAACGAGCAGTACTTC. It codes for CASSESLLANEQYF. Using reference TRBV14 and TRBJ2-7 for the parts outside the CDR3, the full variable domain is EAGVTQFPSHSVIEKGQTVTLRCDPISGHDNLYWYRRVMGKEIKFLLHFVKESKQDESGMPNNRFLAERTGGTYSTLKVQPAELEDSGVYFCASSESLLANEQYFGPGTRLTVT.

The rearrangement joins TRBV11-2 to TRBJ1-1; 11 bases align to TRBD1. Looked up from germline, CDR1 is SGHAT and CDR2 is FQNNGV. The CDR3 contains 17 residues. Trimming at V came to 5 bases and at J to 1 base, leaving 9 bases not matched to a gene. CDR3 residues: CASSLTGTGGTNTEAFF. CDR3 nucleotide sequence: TGTGCCAGCAGCCTAACCGGGACAGGGGGAACGAACACTGAAGCTTTCTTT.

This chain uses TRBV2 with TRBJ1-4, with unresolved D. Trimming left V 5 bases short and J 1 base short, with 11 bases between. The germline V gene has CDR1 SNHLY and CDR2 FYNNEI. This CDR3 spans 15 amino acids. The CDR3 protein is CASSSVAGTNEKLFF. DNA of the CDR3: TGTGCCAGCAGTTCGGTCGCCGGAACTAATGAAAAACTGTTTTTT.